These T cell receptor beta chains were read from a single sample in a study of metastatic and nonmetastatic thyroid tumors. MiXCR was used by TCRdb to re-call the PCR reads. The table shows about 59,000 clones, with about 17% occurring only once. Sequencing used blood. The receptors were gathered from a male donor with papillary thyroid cancer or a benign thyroid nodule (not recorded which). Some clones in this sample may be carry-over from other donors' samples. Each CDR3 is given without its conserved first and last residue.

v_call: TRBV12-3/TRBV12-4; cdr3_aa: ASSSGNEQF
v_call: TRBV19; cdr3_aa: VSCGGSPGYT
v_call: TRBV9; cdr3_aa: ASSETGTSGRSANNEQF
v_call: TRBV4-1; cdr3_aa: ASSQVTAMNTEAF
v_call: TRBV13; cdr3_aa: ASSLNPGQGPEAF
v_call: TRBV6-2/TRBV6-3; cdr3_aa: ASSYGVLHTRYCYT
v_call: TRBV7-2; cdr3_aa: ASSWATGTGELF
v_call: TRBV19; cdr3_aa: ASSIGYRPQETQY
v_call: TRBV6-1; cdr3_aa: ASSPWNTEAF
v_call: TRBV11-1; cdr3_aa: ASILGGGYSTDTQY
v_call: TRBV9; cdr3_aa: ASSVGGGSDSPLH
v_call: TRBV20-1; cdr3_aa: SATGLSGGPSTDTQY
v_call: TRBV20-1; cdr3_aa: SARGARSNYGYT
v_call: TRBV20-1; cdr3_aa: SATTGERSGYT
v_call: TRBV6-2/TRBV6-3; cdr3_aa: ASSYSGPPGGNQPQH
v_call: TRBV20-1; cdr3_aa: SAPGTGDHQPQH
v_call: TRBV6-1; cdr3_aa: ASSQLGQLSNQPQH
v_call: TRBV7-3; cdr3_aa: ASSRDRPGVPGGEQF
v_call: TRBV12-3/TRBV12-4; cdr3_aa: ASSPQGRTDTQY
v_call: TRBV7-8; cdr3_aa: ASSLTSATYEQY
v_call: TRBV5-1; cdr3_aa: ASSPRDRESSGSTGELF
v_call: TRBV12-3/TRBV12-4; cdr3_aa: ASSQSGTSLRNGEQF
v_call: TRBV24-1; cdr3_aa: ATSELRTVRLGSSFCEQF
v_call: TRBV11-2; cdr3_aa: ASSQRRAVSGNTIY
v_call: TRBV24-1; cdr3_aa: ATMTEPAYNSPLH
v_call: TRBV28; cdr3_aa: ASSFGSIYCYT
v_call: TRBV6-1; cdr3_aa: ASSAKDLGVNTEAF
v_call: TRBV20-1; cdr3_aa: SARLPGLAGDLRELF
v_call: TRBV6-1; cdr3_aa: ASIEEQGLGYT
v_call: TRBV28; cdr3_aa: ASSLRPTANEQF
v_call: TRBV7-7; cdr3_aa: ASSLLYGNQETQY
v_call: TRBV2; cdr3_aa: ASSSSLLSYEQY
v_call: TRBV29-1; cdr3_aa: SVEELIAF
v_call: TRBV28; cdr3_aa: ASSRLAGGTDTQY
v_call: TRBV9; cdr3_aa: ASSVASGGPISSDTQY
v_call: TRBV6-2/TRBV6-3; cdr3_aa: ASIDRNDRGTGELF
v_call: TRBV7-2; cdr3_aa: ASSHVAGGKTDTQY
v_call: TRBV7-9; cdr3_aa: ASSTETSVNEQF
v_call: TRBV6-4; cdr3_aa: ASSGTNTGELF
v_call: TRBV10-2; cdr3_aa: ASSESPETYEQY
v_call: TRBV20-1; cdr3_aa: SARDLPSRGRDSTDTQY
v_call: TRBV10-3; cdr3_aa: AISGGTGGDTEAF
v_call: TRBV28; cdr3_aa: ASSFLQKCSTTGELF
v_call: TRBV9; cdr3_aa: ASSVGSGPYNEQF
v_call: TRBV9; cdr3_aa: ASSTSSGTGELF
v_call: TRBV7-3; cdr3_aa: ASSLLGTGVAKNIQY
v_call: TRBV6-1; cdr3_aa: ASKIGRDTGELF
v_call: TRBV7-2; cdr3_aa: ASSLGTGTGELF
v_call: TRBV6-2/TRBV6-3; cdr3_aa: ASTRLVKETQY
v_call: TRBV20-1; cdr3_aa: SARDLLAGEDSYEQY
v_call: TRBV10-1; cdr3_aa: ASSRTSGEVNEQF